The 28 T cell receptor beta chains presented below share a single source sample, sequenced in a study of graft-versus-host responses after intestinal transplantation. Sequencing was performed with immunoSEQ multiplex PCR; in TCRdb, only in-frame clones are kept and a portion is missing. The data show about 7,000 clones, with around three quarters seen just once and 15% to 20% held by the top ten. Lymphocytes (intraepithelial and lamina propria) were released by processing the graft tissue. The sequences come from ileum tissue, collected about 230 days after intestinal transplantation. The receptors originated from a human patient who received an intestinal transplant, so some T cells may come from the graft donor.

This clone is labeled medium-sized (0.01 to 0.1%). The chain employs TRBV18 and TRBJ2-7; possibly TRBD1 for D (6 bases). This CDR3 region has 15 residues. Germline-derived CDR1 and CDR2 are KGHSH and LQKENI. V was trimmed by 3 bases and J by 2 bases, leaving 14 bases between them. CDR3 nucleotide sequence: TGTGCCAGCTCACCGGGACAAGGGGCACCCTACGAGCAGTACGTC. Translated, it gives CASSPGQGAPYEQYV.

J is TRBJ2-7 and V is TRBV7-2, with 10 bases matching TRBD2. Germline V lookup: CDR1 SGHTA, CDR2 FQGNSA. The CDR3 loop spans 14 amino acids. Germline trimming cut 2 bases from V and 3 bases from J; bases unmatched to any gene: 1. CDR3 sequence reads: CASSLRLAGYEQYV. In nucleotides, the CDR3 is TGTGCCAGCAGCTTAAGACTAGCGGGCTACGAGCAGTACGTC.

This chain links TRBV5-4 with TRBJ2-2; D ambiguous. From germline, CDR1 is SGHNT and CDR2 YYREEE (reference sequence). The CDR3 runs to 13 residues. Trimming stripped 0 bases from V and 4 bases from J, with 4 bases between. This chain's CDR3 is CASSLEITGELFF. The CDR3 region has the DNA TGTGCCAGCAGCTTGGAGATCACCGGGGAGCTGTTTTTT.

The chain is built from TRBV7-3 and TRBJ1-1; TRBD1 might be the D (5 bases). Deletions cut 4 bases from V and 3 bases from J, with 9 bases between. CDR1 and CDR2 from the germline V gene are SGHTA and FQGTGA. This CDR3 is built from 13 residues. CDR3: CASSYLGDTEAFF. CDR3 coding DNA: TGTGCCAGCAGCTACCTGGGGGACACTGAAGCTTTCTTT.

This clone has just a few counts. V usage is TRBV9 and J usage is TRBJ2-5, with D perhaps TRBD1 (6 bases). The CDR3 runs to 15 residues. Trimming pared 2 bases from V and 5 bases from J, leaving 16 bases between. Germline loops: CDR1 SGDLS, CDR2 YYNGEE. The CDR3 nucleotides are TGTGCCAGCAGCGTGTACTGGGGGCGGGTTGAGACCCAGTACTTC. Translated: CASSVYWGRVETQYF.

This clone is deemed medium-sized (0.01 to 0.1%). V usage is TRBV7-9 and J usage is TRBJ1-3; possibly TRBD1 for D (6 bases). The CDR3 consists of 14 residues. CDR1 is SEHNR, CDR2 FQNEAQ, per germline (reference sequence). The V end lost 5 bases, the J end lost 9 bases, and 17 bases lay between the germline ends. The CDR3 DNA follows: TGTGCCAGCAGCCCCACGGACAGCGGTCGCACCATATATTTT. Its translation: CASSPTDSGRTIYF.

This chain uses TRBV11-2 with TRBJ2-5, with TRBD2 matching over 12 bases. The CDR3 consists of 17 residues. V shed 6 bases, J shed 5 bases, and the junction held 13 bases outside the gene matches. Germline V lookup: CDR1 SGHAT, CDR2 FQNNGV. The CDR3 DNA follows: TGTGCCAGCAGATTTACTAGCGGGGGGTCGCTTTGGGAGACCCAGTACTTC. Protein product: CASRFTSGGSLWETQYF.

The chain has TRBV7-3 and TRBJ1-3; D unclear. The CDR3 runs 14 residues. The V end lost 2 bases, the J end lost 3 bases, and 8 bases lay between the germline ends. Germline loops: CDR1 SGHTA, CDR2 FQGTGA. CDR3 loop: CASSLSWGGNTIYF. The CDR3 DNA is TGTGCCAGCAGCTTATCGTGGGGTGGAAACACCATATATTTT.

This clone appeared once. The V gene is TRBV27, the J gene TRBJ2-5; 10 nucleotides align to TRBD2. The germline CDR1 and CDR2 sequences are MNHEY and SMNVEV (reference sequence). The CDR3 covers 16 residues. V was pared by 3 bases and J by 5 bases, with 9 bases of the junction left unmatched. The CDR3 spells CASSFLPSGGKETQYF. CDR3 nucleotides: TGTGCCAGCAGTTTCCTCCCTAGCGGGGGTAAGGAGACCCAGTACTTC.

The genes are TRBV30 and TRBJ2-7; 9 bases line up with TRBD1. Germline CDR1 GTSNPN, CDR2 SVGIG (reference sequence). With V trimmed by 0 bases and J by 5 bases, 14 bases remained unmatched. The CDR3 contains 17 residues. CDR3 in amino acids: CAWSVRAGQGVSHEQYV. CDR3 coding DNA: TGTGCCTGGAGTGTCCGGGCGGGACAGGGAGTAAGCCACGAGCAGTACGTC.

This chain connects TRBV5-4 to TRBJ2-5, with D uncertain. This CDR3 contains 13 residues. The V gene lost 0 bases and the J gene lost 6 bases, with 9 bases spanning the gap. Germline CDR1 reads SGHNT; CDR2 reads YYREEE (reference sequence). The CDR3 nucleotides are TGTGCCAGCAGCTTGGACAGAGTGAAGACCCAGTACTTC. This sequence encodes CASSLDRVKTQYF.

The chain uses TRBV7-9 and TRBJ2-4, with D possibly TRBD2 on 5 matching bases. Trimming left V 5 bases short and J 8 bases short, with 16 bases between. The CDR3 runs to 14 residues. The germline V gene encodes CDR1 SEHNR and CDR2 FQNEAQ (reference sequence). CDR3 protein: CASSPSGPADIQYF. In DNA, the CDR3 is TGTGCCAGCAGCCCGTCGGGCCCAGCGGACATTCAGTACTTC.

The chain combines TRBV2 with TRBJ2-5, with TRBD1 matching over 9 bases. V dropped 4 bases and J dropped 3; count of bases not matched to a gene: 0. CDR3 length: 13 amino acids. Germline V lookup: CDR1 SNHLY, CDR2 FYNNEI. CDR3: CASSGDREETQYF. The CDR3 DNA is TGTGCCAGCAGTGGGGACAGGGAAGAGACCCAGTACTTC.

This clone is classed as medium-sized. The chain couples TRBV2 to TRBJ1-4; no definite D call. This CDR3 region has 15 residues. CDR1 and CDR2 (germline): SNHLY, FYNNEI. With 2 bases removed from V and 1 base from J, the gap between germline ends came to 8 bases. The CDR3 coding sequence is TGTGCCAGCAGTGAACCAGGAAGAACTAATGAAAAACTGTTTTTT. Protein product: CASSEPGRTNEKLFF.

This clone was seen just once. The chain joins TRBV10-3 to TRBJ2-5; 8 bases fit TRBD2. The trim removed 0 bases at V and 2 bases at J, leaving 2 bases unmatched. Germline V lookup: CDR1 ENHRY, CDR2 SYGVKD. This CDR3 has 15 amino acids. This CDR3 reads CAISESGTSQETQYF. The CDR3 DNA sequence: TGTGCCATCAGTGAGTCTGGGACTAGTCAAGAGACCCAGTACTTC.

This clone was seen only a few times. The V call is TRBV7-3, the J call TRBJ2-1; 8 bases fit TRBD2. This CDR3 comprises 16 residues. V shed 5 bases, J shed 5 bases, and the junction held 11 bases outside the gene matches. The germline gives CDR1 SGHTA, CDR2 FQGTGA. CDR3 sequence: CASSVAAGGENNEQFF. CDR3 bases: TGTGCCAGCAGCGTAGCTGCCGGGGGGGAGAACAATGAGCAGTTCTTC.

The V gene is TRBV4-2, the J gene TRBJ2-1; perhaps TRBD2 as D (6 bases). This CDR3 spans 17 amino acids. Germline V gene data show CDR1 as LGHNA and CDR2 as YNFKEQ. V was trimmed by 1 base and J by 0 bases, leaving 13 bases between them. The CDR3: CASSQVVWGDSYNEQFF. CDR3 nucleotide sequence: TGTGCCAGCAGCCAAGTGGTCTGGGGGGACTCCTACAATGAGCAGTTCTTC.

The chain links TRBV27 to TRBJ2-4, with D possibly TRBD2 on 7 matching bases. Trimming took 4 bases from V and 4 from J, leaving 17 bases between them. The CDR3 is 16 amino acids. Per the germline V gene, CDR1 is MNHEY and CDR2 is SMNVEV (reference sequence). CDR3 DNA: TGTGCCAGCAGTTCGCCCGGTGAGGGGGGGAAAAACATTCAGTACTTC. Protein sequence: CASSSPGEGGKNIQYF.

The J gene is TRBJ2-3, the V gene TRBV9, with TRBD2 as a possible D gene (5 bases). Germline CDR1 and CDR2: SGDLS and YYNGEE. The CDR3 runs 13 residues. V was pared by 0 bases and J by 4 bases, with 6 bases between. The CDR3 DNA is TGTGCCAGCAGCGTAGCGGGGTCAGATACGCAGTATTTT. Its translation is CASSVAGSDTQYF.

This chain joins TRBV4-2 and TRBJ1-4; D perhaps matches TRBD1 (6 bases). This CDR3 has 16 amino acids. Trimming took off 7 bases at V and 2 bases at J, with 17 bases between the two ends. Germline CDR1 is LGHNA and CDR2 is YNFKEQ. CDR3 loop: CASKEQRGHTNEKLFF. Written as DNA, the CDR3 is TGTGCCAGCAAGGAGCAAAGGGGACATACTAATGAAAAACTGTTTTTT.

The chain has TRBV5-4 and TRBJ2-2; 9 bases align to TRBD1. Trimming at V came to 3 bases and at J to 4 bases, leaving 4 bases not matched to a gene. Germline CDR1 reads SGHNT; CDR2 reads YYREEE (reference sequence). The CDR3 extends over 15 amino acids. The CDR3 DNA sequence: TGTGCCAGCAGCTCCGGGACAGGGTTCACCGGGGAGCTGTTTTTT. Protein product: CASSSGTGFTGELFF. Using reference TRBV5-4 and TRBJ2-2 for the parts outside the CDR3, the full variable domain is ETGVTQSPTHLIKTRGQQVTLRCSSQSGHNTVSWYQQALGQGPQFIFQYYREEENGRGNFPPRFSGLQFPNYSSELNVNALELDDSALYLCASSSGTGFTGELFFGEGSRLTVL.

J is TRBJ2-3 and V is TRBV28, with 7 bases fitting TRBD2. The germline V gene has CDR1 MDHEN and CDR2 SYDVKM. The CDR3 is 13 residues long. V gave up 6 bases and J gave up 2 bases; unmatched junction bases: 2. The CDR3 region is CASRTSNTDTQYF. The CDR3, as DNA: TGTGCCAGCAGGACTAGCAACACAGATACGCAGTATTTT.

The chain couples TRBV28 to TRBJ1-2; 7 nucleotides align to TRBD1. Germline V gene sequence: CDR1 MDHEN, CDR2 SYDVKM. The V gene end was trimmed by 3 bases and the J gene end by 10 bases; junction bases not matched to a gene: 5. This CDR3 has 12 residues. Here the CDR3 reads CASSFSQGVYTF. Written as DNA, the CDR3 is TGTGCCAGCAGTTTTAGCCAGGGGGTCTACACCTTC.

The genes are TRBV15 and TRBJ2-3, with 12 bases identical to TRBD2. Per the germline V gene, CDR1 is LNHNV and CDR2 is YYDKDF (reference sequence). This CDR3 is 20 amino acids long. V lost 2 bases to trimming and J lost 0 bases; unmatched junction nucleotides: 12. The CDR3 protein is CATSRTPELAGGDSTDTQYF. The CDR3 nucleotides are TGTGCCACCAGCAGAACCCCTGAGCTAGCGGGGGGGGACAGCACAGATACGCAGTATTTT.

In this sample, this clone turned up a few times. The rearrangement links TRBV19 to TRBJ1-2; D is uncertain. The V and J ends lost 6 bases and 4 bases respectively, with 18 bases between them. The CDR3 runs 15 residues. Germline CDR1 is LNHDA and CDR2 is SQIVND (reference sequence). CDR3 residues: CASRPTVRSLYGYTF. The CDR3, as DNA: TGTGCCAGTAGGCCGACCGTCAGAAGCCTCTATGGCTACACCTTC.

V is TRBV11-1 and J is TRBJ1-6; D ambiguous. CDR1 and CDR2 from the germline V gene are SGHAT and FQDESV (reference sequence). Trimming left V 5 bases short and J 7 bases short, with 9 bases between. There are 13 residues in the CDR3. CDR3 in DNA: TGTGCCAGCAGCCCCGCCTCGAATTCACCCCTCCACTTT. Protein: CASSPASNSPLHF.

As concerns this clone: This sample also contains other DNA sequences that code for the same CDR3. The rearrangement links TRBV6-9 to TRBJ2-4; D might be TRBD1 (6 bases). The CDR3 is made up of 15 amino acids. Germline V gene data show CDR1 as MNHGY and CDR2 as SVAAGI. The V end was cut by 6 bases, the J end by 2 bases, with 14 bases between. CDR3 sequence reads: CASSPIRGSKNIQYF. CDR3 in DNA: TGTGCCAGCAGCCCGATCAGGGGATCCAAAAACATTCAGTACTTC.

The chain carries TRBV6-1 and TRBJ2-6; D is unresolved. The CDR3 has 14 residues. CDR1 is MNHNS and CDR2 is SASEGT in the germline V gene. Deletions cut 3 bases from V and 0 bases from J, with 3 bases between. The chain's CDR3 is CASSDGSGANVLTF. The CDR3 nucleotides read TGTGCCAGCAGTGACGGCTCTGGGGCCAACGTCCTGACTTTC.